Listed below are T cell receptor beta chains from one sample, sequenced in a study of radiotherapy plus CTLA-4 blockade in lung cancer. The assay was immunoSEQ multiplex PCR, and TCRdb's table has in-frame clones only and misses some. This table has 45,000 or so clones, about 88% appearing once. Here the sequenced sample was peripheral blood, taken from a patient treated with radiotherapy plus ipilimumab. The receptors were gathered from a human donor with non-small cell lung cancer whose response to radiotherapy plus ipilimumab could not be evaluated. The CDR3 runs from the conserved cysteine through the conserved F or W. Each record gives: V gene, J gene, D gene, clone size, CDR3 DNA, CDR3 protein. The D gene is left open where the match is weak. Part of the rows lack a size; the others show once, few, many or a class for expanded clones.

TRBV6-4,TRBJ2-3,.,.,TGTGCCAGCAGTGACCGTGGAGGCACAGATACGCAGTATTTT,CASSDRGGTDTQYF
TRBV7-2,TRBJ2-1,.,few,TGTGCCAGCAGCCGAGGGGGGGACAATGAGCAGTTCTTC,CASSRGGDNEQFF
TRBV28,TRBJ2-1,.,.,TGTGCCAGCAGTTTATTCAGGGGCTCCTACAATGAGCAGTTCTTC,CASSLFRGSYNEQFF
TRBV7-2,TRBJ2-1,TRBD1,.,TGTGCCAGCAGCTTCAGACAGGGGGCAAATGAGCAGTTCTTC,CASSFRQGANEQFF
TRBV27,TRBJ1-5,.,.,TGTGCCAGCAGTTTATCGAGCGGGCTAGGTCAGCCCCAGCATTTT,CASSLSSGLGQPQHF
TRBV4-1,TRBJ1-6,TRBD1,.,TGCGCCAGCAGCACGAGGACAGGGAAGGATTCACCCCTCCACTTT,CASSTRTGKDSPLHF
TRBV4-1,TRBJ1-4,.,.,TGCGCCAGCAGCCAACCATTTCAGGGCAATAATGAAAAACTGTTTTTT,CASSQPFQGNNEKLFF
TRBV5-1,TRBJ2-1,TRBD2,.,TGCGCCAGCACCGCGGCGGGGGGGTTTGGGAGTGAGCAGTTCTTC,CASTAAGGFGSEQFF
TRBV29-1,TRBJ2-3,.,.,TGCAGCGTTGAGATGCAGGGGGGTTATACGCAGTATTTT,CSVEMQGGYTQYF
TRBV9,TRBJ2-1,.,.,TGTGCCAGCAGCGTAGCTACTTCGGAGGGGAGGAGTTCCTACAATGAGCAGTTCTTC,CASSVATSEGRSSYNEQFF
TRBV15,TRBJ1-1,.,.,TGTGCCACCAGCACCGACCCAAGACAGTCTGAAGCTTTCTTT,CATSTDPRQSEAFF
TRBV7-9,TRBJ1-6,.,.,TGTGCCAGCAGTAGGGAGGTCAATTCACCCCTCCACTTT,CASSREVNSPLHF
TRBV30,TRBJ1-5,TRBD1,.,TGTGCCTGGAGGACAGGGGGTATCAATCAGCCCCAGCATTTT,CAWRTGGINQPQHF
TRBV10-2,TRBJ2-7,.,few,TGCGCCAGCAGTGCCGCCTACGAGCAGTACTTC,CASSAAYEQYF
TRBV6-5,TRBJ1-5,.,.,TGTGCCAGCAGGCTGCAGGGCTATAGCAATCAGCCCCAGCATTTT,CASRLQGYSNQPQHF
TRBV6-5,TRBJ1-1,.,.,TGTGCCAGCACCTGGGCGGGGCGGGGCCCTGAAGCTTTCTTT,CASTWAGRGPEAFF
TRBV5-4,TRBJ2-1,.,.,TGTGCCAGCAGCAAATACGAGGGGGACAATGAGCAGTTCTTC,CASSKYEGDNEQFF
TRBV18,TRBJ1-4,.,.,TGTGCCAGCGCCTCGAGCGGAGGCAGGAGTAATGAAAAACTGTTTTTT,CASASSGGRSNEKLFF
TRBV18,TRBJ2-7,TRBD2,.,TGTGCCAGTCGCGAAGGACTAGTCGACGAGCAGTACTTC,CASREGLVDEQYF
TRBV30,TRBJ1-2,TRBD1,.,TGTGCCTGGAGTCCCCGGGACAGCCTCTCCTTC,CAWSPRDSLSF
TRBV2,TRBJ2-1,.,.,TGTGCCAGCAGTGTAACAGGAAGCTCCTACAATGAGCAGTTCTTC,CASSVTGSSYNEQFF
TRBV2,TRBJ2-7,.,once,TGTGCCAGCAGTGTAGCAACCTACGAGCAGTACTTC,CASSVATYEQYF
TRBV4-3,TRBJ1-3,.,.,TGCGCCAGCAGCCCAGAGGGAGACACCATATATTTT,CASSPEGDTIYF
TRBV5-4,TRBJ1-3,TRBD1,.,TGTGCCAGCAGCTCTGGGACAGGCTCTGGAAACACCATATATTTT,CASSSGTGSGNTIYF
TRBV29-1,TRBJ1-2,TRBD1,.,TGCAGCGCCTCCCTGCGATCGACAGGGGACTACACCTTC,CSASLRSTGDYTF
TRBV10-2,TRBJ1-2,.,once,TGCGCCAGCAGTGAGAGGGGATCTGGCTACACCTTC,CASSERGSGYTF
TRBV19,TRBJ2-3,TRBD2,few,TGTGCCAGTAGTATAGCAGGGACTAGCGGGTTCACAGATACGCAGTATTTT,CASSIAGTSGFTDTQYF
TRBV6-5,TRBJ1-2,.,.,TGTGCCAGCAGCGCCGCGGGGGCAAGCCATGGCTACACCTTC,CASSAAGASHGYTF
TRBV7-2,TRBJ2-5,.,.,TGTGCCAGCAGCTTGCAGGGGATAATCGAGACCCAGTACTTC,CASSLQGIIETQYF
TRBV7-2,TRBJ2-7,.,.,TGTGCCAGCAGCTTAAGTTCGGGGATGGTCCCCTACGAGCAGTACTTC,CASSLSSGMVPYEQYF
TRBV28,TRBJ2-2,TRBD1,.,TGTGCCAGCAACGGACAGGGGATCACCGGGGAGCTGTTTTTT,CASNGQGITGELFF
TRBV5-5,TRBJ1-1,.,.,TGTGCCAGCAGCTTGGCGGGGGACACTGAAGCTTTCTTT,CASSLAGDTEAFF
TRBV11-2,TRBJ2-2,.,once,TGTGCCAGCAGCTTAGTCGACAGTTTGGGGCCCGGGGAGCTGTTTTTT,CASSLVDSLGPGELFF
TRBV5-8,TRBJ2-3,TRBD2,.,TGTGCCAGCAGCTTGGAGGGGACTAGCGACAGCACAGATACGCAGTATTTT,CASSLEGTSDSTDTQYF
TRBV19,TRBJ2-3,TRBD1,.,TGTGCCAGTAGTACCGGGACAGCCCACACAGATACGCAGTATTTT,CASSTGTAHTDTQYF
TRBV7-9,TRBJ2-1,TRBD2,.,TGTGCCAGCAGCTCCGGCGGGGGAGGGCCTAAGACCTACAATGAGCAGTTCTTC,CASSSGGGGPKTYNEQFF
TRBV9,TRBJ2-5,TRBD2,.,TGTGCCAGCAGCCCCACCTGGGTAGCGGGAGGTTTGGAGACCCAGTACTTC,CASSPTWVAGGLETQYF
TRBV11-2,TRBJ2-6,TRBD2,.,TGTGCCAGCAGCTTAGTTGCTAGCGGGTATAGCTCTGGGGCCAACGTCCTGACTTTC,CASSLVASGYSSGANVLTF
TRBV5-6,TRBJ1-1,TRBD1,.,TGTGCCAGCAGCTTGGTACAGGGGGTGTACACTGAAGCTTTCTTT,CASSLVQGVYTEAFF
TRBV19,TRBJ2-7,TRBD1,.,TGTGCCAGTAGTGTGGACAGGGTGTTCCGCGAGCAGTACTTC,CASSVDRVFREQYF
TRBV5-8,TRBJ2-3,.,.,TGTGCCAGCAGCTTCCGGGAACTCACAGATACGCAGTATTTT,CASSFRELTDTQYF
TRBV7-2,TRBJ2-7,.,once,TGTGCCAGCAGCTTCGGGTCTCCGACCGCCTACGAGCAGTACTTC,CASSFGSPTAYEQYF
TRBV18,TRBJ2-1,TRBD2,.,TGTGCCAGCTCGTCGACTAGCGGGGTTTACAATGAGCAGTTCTTC,CASSSTSGVYNEQFF
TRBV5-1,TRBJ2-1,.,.,TGCGCCAGCAGCTCCCCTTTTACCCACGGACTGGACAATGAGCAGTTCTTC,CASSSPFTHGLDNEQFF
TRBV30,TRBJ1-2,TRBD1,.,TGTTCCTGGGACAGGGTCTATGGCTACACCTTC,CSWDRVYGYTF
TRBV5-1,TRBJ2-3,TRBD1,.,TGCGCCAGCAGCCAAGGACAGGGTGGAGATACGCAGTATTTT,CASSQGQGGDTQYF
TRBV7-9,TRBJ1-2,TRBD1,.,TGTGCCAGCAGCCAGACAGGGAACCATGGCTACACCTTC,CASSQTGNHGYTF
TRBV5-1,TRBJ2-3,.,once,TGCGCCAGCAGCTTGGTCGCGAGCGGGCGCACAGATACGCAGTATTTT,CASSLVASGRTDTQYF
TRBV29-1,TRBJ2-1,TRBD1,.,TGCAGCGCTCAAGGGACAGGGTCCAATGAGCAGTTCTTC,CSAQGTGSNEQFF
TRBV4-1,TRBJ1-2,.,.,TGCGCCAGCAGCCAAGAGGGATTCGGGGGGCCTAACTATGGCTACACCTTC,CASSQEGFGGPNYGYTF
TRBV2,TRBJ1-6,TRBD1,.,TGTGCCAGCAGTGAAAGGCCAGGGGGGAATTCACCCCTCCACTTT,CASSERPGGNSPLHF
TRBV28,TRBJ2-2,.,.,TGTGCCAGCAGTTTCGGGGGGCGGTCCGGGGAGCTGTTTTTT,CASSFGGRSGELFF
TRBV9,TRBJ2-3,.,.,TGTGCCAGCAGCGTGCTCCCCGGGAAGACAGATACGCAGTATTTT,CASSVLPGKTDTQYF